The text below deals with one TCR beta chain. At one end, the junction sequence differs from germline, possibly due to a read error. In germline, CDR1 is MNHEY, CDR2 SVGEGT. The CDR3 is made up of 13 amino acids. These data come from a study of metastatic and nonmetastatic thyroid tumors. Whole-study context: Thyroid patients, malignant and benign, had repertoires compared across blood and tumor or nodule tissue.

TCRdb ran MiXCR on the PCR reads. Here the sample spans 20,000 to 25,000 clones, approximately 15% being singletons. Treatment of any kind had been given to no patient before thyroid surgery. This clonotype was obtained from a female donor with papillary thyroid cancer or a benign thyroid nodule (not recorded which). Some clones in this sample may be carry-over from other donors' samples. The sequencing sample was made of tumor tissue. The chain couples TRBV6-2 or TRBV6-3 to TRBJ2-7; 9 bases match TRBD1. The CDR3: CAIGGQGLDDQYF. The CDR3 bases are TGTGCCATCGGGGGACAGGGACTCGACGATCAGTACTTC.